What follows describes a single TCR beta chain. Its antigen is unknown. These data come from a study of T cell repertoires in aging, cancer and after chemotherapy. The CDR3 has 14 residues. Trimming took off 3 bases at V and 8 bases at J, with 13 bases between the two ends. Peripheral blood genomic DNA, not sorted cells or RNA, was the template. Notes on the study in general: Across the chemotherapy interval, each cancer cohort showed higher median generation probability, suggesting thymic rebound. Loss of evenness, beyond lost richness, contributed to age-related TCR diversity decline in cancer patients. Compared with age-matched healthy donors, untreated hematological or solid cancer patients showed higher blood TCR clonality. Immunological memory after chemotherapy cannot be judged from the repertoire data.

TRB rearrangements spanning V, D and J were amplified using mixed TRB-A/B primers. TCRdb called the multiplex PCR reads again in MiXCR, with one record for every CDR3 protein. The data show 9,500 to 15,000 distinct CDR3 sequences, 30% to 35% seen once. The gene calls are TRBV12-3 or TRBV12-4 and TRBJ1-4; a possible D gene is TRBD1 (6 bases). The sample consisted of blood. The source of this sequence is a human donor in good health. The donor label of this sample is uncertain. The CDR3 region is CASSFSQGREKLFF. In DNA, the CDR3 is TGTGCCAGCAGTTTTAGTCAGGGGAGGGAAAAACTGTTTTTT.